This entry is about one T cell receptor (beta chain). As yet, its antigen is unknown. 60 Vbeta and 13 Jbeta primers were used in PCR. Sequencing was performed with immunoSEQ multiplex PCR; in TCRdb, only in-frame clones are kept and a portion is missing. This table has over 150,000 clones, around 79% appearing once. There are 13 residues in the CDR3. V gave up 2 bases and J gave up 5 bases, with 9 bases separating them. CDR1 is GTSNPN and CDR2 is SVGIG in the germline V gene (reference sequence). The data derive from a study of cytomegalovirus exposure and HLA in healthy donors. Findings of the study overall: Later analysis demonstrated an association between a missense DCLRE1C variant and TCR beta V- and J-gene trimming. Researchers left out some V segments, among them TRBV6-2 and TRBV6-3, as indistinguishable. In a later analysis, HLA-associated TCR beta chains were more clonally expanded than equally common others.

The sequence derives from a man in his forties or fifties in good health and CMV-seronegative. The sequencing input was PBMCs. The chain combines TRBV30 with TRBJ1-4; D gene ambiguous. The CDR3 reads CAWSLTGNEKLFF. The DNA for the CDR3 is TGTGCCTGGAGTTTGACGGGGAATGAAAAACTGTTTTTT.